This T cell receptor beta chain was profiled in a study of OX40 agonist ivuxolimab in advanced cancers. Context from the whole study: Ivuxolimab was a fully human IgG2 agonistic monoclonal antibody targeting the costimulatory receptor OX40 (CD134). Intravenous ivuxolimab was administered to patients every 2 weeks at six dose levels: 0.01, 0.1, 0.3, 1.5, 3 and 10 mg/kg. Of the approximately 53 patients in dose escalation, 19 had hepatocellular carcinoma, about 15 had melanoma, 9 had renal cell carcinoma and 9 had head and neck cancer. The dose-escalation cohort was over 70% male with a mean age of about 65 years, ranging from 23 to 79. Patients were allowed to have had prior anti-PD-1, anti-PD-L1 or anti-CTLA-4 therapy, and roughly two fifths of the dose-escalation patients had been treated with checkpoint inhibitors. Three dose-escalation patients achieved partial responses, one with hepatocellular carcinoma and two with cutaneous melanoma. Peripheral TCRbeta sequencing aimed to test whether ivuxolimab altered TCR sequence diversity and caused clonal T-cell expansion. The paper covers the monotherapy dose-escalation part of the phase I ivuxolimab trial, which included N = 52 patients.

Genomic DNA was extracted from sorted cells for sequencing of the TCRbeta CDR3 region. The immunoSEQ Assay was used to sequence the TCRbeta CDR3 regions. TCRdb took over this immuneACCESS table, retaining in-frame rearrangements with V and J assigned. Such tables are incomplete; in checked studies, under half of the missing clones stem from an unresolved V gene, and the remainder is unexplained. The sample table records 55,000 to 80,000 clones; about four fifths of these occur just once. About 5.1% of the sample rests with the top ten. Patients with a history of autoimmune disease or receiving systemic immunosuppression were excluded from the trial. Peripheral blood for TCR sequencing was collected from all dose cohorts at baseline, on cycle 4 day 1, and on cycle 7 day 1. The samples were drawn from a first-in-human, open-label, multicenter phase I dose-escalation trial of ivuxolimab. Adults with locally advanced or metastatic head and neck squamous cell, hepatocellular, melanoma or renal cell carcinoma were enrolled in the trial. Before TCR sequencing, CD4+ T cells and CD8+ T cells were sorted from peripheral blood as separate populations.

The investigation overall reported the following: Low levels of normalized T-cell clonal expansion were also seen in some patients who did not respond. Which antigens the clonally expanded peripheral T cells were specific for was not determined. Clonal expansion of both CD4+ and CD8+ blood T cells was observed from baseline to week 6 at doses 0.1 to 3.0 mg/kg. In the 0.1-3.0 mg/kg groups, partial responders were among the patients with the lowest normalized peripheral clonal expansion, particularly in CD8+ T cells. After ivuxolimab, more expanded clones were found on average in CD8+ T cells than in CD4+ T cells.

CDR1 and CDR2, looked up from the germline V gene (reference sequence), are MNHEY and SMNVEV. A distance of 14 bases separates the germline ends of V and J, which lose 6 bases and 2 bases respectively. The CDR3 measures 15 amino acids from cysteine to phenylalanine. Only CDR3 DNA is held: 45 bases, read in frame from base 1. A single count supports this clone. Its antigen specificity is not known. Base qualities are not provided; no much larger clone lies one nucleotide away. The chain is assembled from TRBV27 and TRBJ1-3; a tentative D match to TRBD1 spans 5 bases. The source of this sequence is an adult with an advanced solid tumor such as melanoma, head and neck, liver or kidney cancer. The sample in question was CD4+ or CD8+ T cells sorted from blood, obtained in a trial of the OX40 agonist ivuxolimab. The CDR3 corresponds to CASSPGWGTGNTIYF. The base sequence is TGTGCCAGCAGCCCCGGATGGGGGACTGGAAACACCATATATTTT.